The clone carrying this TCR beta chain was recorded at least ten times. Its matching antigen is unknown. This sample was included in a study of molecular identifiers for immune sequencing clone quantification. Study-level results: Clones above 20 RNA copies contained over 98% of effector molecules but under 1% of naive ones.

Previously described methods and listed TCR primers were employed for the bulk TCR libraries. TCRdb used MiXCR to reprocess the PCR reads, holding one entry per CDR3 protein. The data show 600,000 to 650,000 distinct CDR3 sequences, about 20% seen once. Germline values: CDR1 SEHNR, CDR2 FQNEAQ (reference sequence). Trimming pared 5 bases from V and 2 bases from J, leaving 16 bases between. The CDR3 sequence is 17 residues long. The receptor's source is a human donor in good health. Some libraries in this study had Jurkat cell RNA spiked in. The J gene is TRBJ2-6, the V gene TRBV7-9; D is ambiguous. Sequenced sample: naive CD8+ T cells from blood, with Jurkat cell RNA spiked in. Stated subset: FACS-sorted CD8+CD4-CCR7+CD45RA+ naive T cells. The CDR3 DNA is TGTGCCAGCAGCCTCCCGTCGGCAGCCCCTGGGGCCAACGTCCTGACTTTC. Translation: CASSLPSAAPGANVLTF.